This entry lists 3 T cell receptor beta chains sequenced from one sample in a study of CD8+CD57+ T cells in acquired aplastic anemia. The patients chosen for sequencing had shown expansion of CD8+CD57+ cells (detected by flow cytometry). Researchers used genomic DNA as the template to profile TCR beta VDJ and CDR3. In TCRdb, the reads were re-called with MiXCR into one record per CDR3 protein. The data show roughly 250,000 distinct CDR3 sequences, with approximately 80% seen just once and approximately 42% held by the top ten. Material for sequencing was sorted CD4+, CD8+, or CD8+CD57+ T cells (not recorded which) from PBMCs. The source is a human donor with aplastic anemia.

Worth noting for this clonotype: As the CDR3 is not closed by the conserved phenylalanine or tryptophan, this likely results from a read error. The limits of the CDR3 on the DNA are not certain, so only TCRdb's listed CDR3 is given. The rearrangement uses TRBV2 and TRBJ2-2; the D call of TRBD1 is as the table states it, not checked on the DNA. Germline lookup yields CDR1 SNHLY and CDR2 FYNNEI. The CDR3 totals 16 residues, both ends included. The CDR3 loop reads CASSGVGGVNTEALFG.

Comment on this clonotype: The CDR3 end shows no conserved phenylalanine or tryptophan, and so a read error is likely. The limits of the CDR3 on the DNA are not certain, so only TCRdb's listed CDR3 is given. The chain couples TRBV5-5 to TRBJ2-7; the table names TRBD1, a call not compared with the DNA. Germline lookup yields CDR1 SGHKS and CDR2 YYEKEE (reference sequence). The CDR3 spans 8 amino acids, including both terminal residues. Here the CDR3 reads CASSQEPG.

The chain links TRBV9 to TRBJ1-2; D ambiguous. Germline V gives CDR1 SGDLS, CDR2 YYNGEE. Trimming took 0 bases from V and 2 from J, leaving 11 bases between them. The CDR3 spans 15 residues. CDR3 sequence (DNA): TGTGCCAGCAGCGTAGGGGTCTCGAGAAACTATGGCTACACCTTC. Protein product: CASSVGVSRNYGYTF.